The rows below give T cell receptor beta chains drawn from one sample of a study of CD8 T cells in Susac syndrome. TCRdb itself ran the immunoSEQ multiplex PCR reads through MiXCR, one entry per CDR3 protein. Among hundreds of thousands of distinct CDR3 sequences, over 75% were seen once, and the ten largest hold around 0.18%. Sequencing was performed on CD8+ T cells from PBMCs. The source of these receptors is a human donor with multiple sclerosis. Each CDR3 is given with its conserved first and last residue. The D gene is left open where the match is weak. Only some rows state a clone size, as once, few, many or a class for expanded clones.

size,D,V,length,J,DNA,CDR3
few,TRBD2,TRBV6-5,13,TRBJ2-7,TGTGCCAGCGGACTAGCGGGAGGGGAGGAGCAGTACTTC,CASGLAGGEEQYF
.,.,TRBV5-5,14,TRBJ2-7,TGTGCCAGCAGCTTTGTGGCAGGCGCCTACGAGCAGTACTTC,CASSFVAGAYEQYF
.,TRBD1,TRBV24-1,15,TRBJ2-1,TGTGCCGCCAGTAACCTCGGACAGGGGACCGATGAGCAGTTCTTC,CAASNLGQGTDEQFF
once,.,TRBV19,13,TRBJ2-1,TGTGCCAGTAGGATGGGCCCCTACAATGAGCAGTTCTTC,CASRMGPYNEQFF
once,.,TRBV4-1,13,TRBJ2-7,TGCGCCAGCAGCCAAAGCGTCGGCAACGAGCAGTACTTC,CASSQSVGNEQYF
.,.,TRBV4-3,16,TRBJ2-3,TGCGCCAGCAGCCAAGATGTTGTATCTAGCACAGATACGCAGTATTTT,CASSQDVVSSTDTQYF
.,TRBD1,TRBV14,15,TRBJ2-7,TGTGCCAGCAGCCAAGGGACAGGGAACCTTTACGAGCAGTACTTC,CASSQGTGNLYEQYF
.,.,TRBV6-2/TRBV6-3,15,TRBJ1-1,TGTGCCAGCAGTTACGGAATGGGGTTGGACACTGAAGCTTTCTTT,CASSYGMGLDTEAFF
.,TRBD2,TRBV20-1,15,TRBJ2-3,TGCAGTGCTAGAGTAGCGGGGGGTTACACAGATACGCAGTATTTT,CSARVAGGYTDTQYF
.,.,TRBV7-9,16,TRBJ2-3,TGTGCCAGCGCACTCCCTAGGGCGCTCGTTGCAGATACGCAGTATTTT,CASALPRALVADTQYF
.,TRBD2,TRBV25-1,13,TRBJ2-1,TGTGCCAGCACCGCGGGGGGTTCCAATGAGCAGTTCTTC,CASTAGGSNEQFF
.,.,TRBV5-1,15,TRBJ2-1,TGCGCCAGCATGCGGTTTGGAGGGGACTACAATGAGCAGTTCTTC,CASMRFGGDYNEQFF
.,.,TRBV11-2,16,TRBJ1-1,TGTGCCAGCAGCCTATACGAGCGGGGGGTGAACACTGAAGCTTTCTTT,CASSLYERGVNTEAFF
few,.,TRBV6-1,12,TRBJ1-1,TGTGCCAGCAGCCCCGGCTCCACTGAAGCTTTCTTT,CASSPGSTEAFF
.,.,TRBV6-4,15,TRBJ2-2,TGTGCCAGCAGTGAGAGACAGGACAACACCGGGGAGCTGTTTTTT,CASSERQDNTGELFF
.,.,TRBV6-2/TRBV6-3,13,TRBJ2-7,TGTGCCAGCAGTTACTTGGAATCCTACGAGCAGTACTTC,CASSYLESYEQYF
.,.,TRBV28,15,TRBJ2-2,TGTGCCAGCAGTTCGGCCAGCCACACCGCCGGGGAGCTGTTTTTT,CASSSASHTAGELFF
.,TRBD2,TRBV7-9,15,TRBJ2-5,TGTGCCAGCAGCTTAGTAGCGGGAGGGCCCGAGACCCAGTACTTC,CASSLVAGGPETQYF
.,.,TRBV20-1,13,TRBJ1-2,TGCAGTGCTCCAGACGGGACGGACTATGGCTACACCTTC,CSAPDGTDYGYTF
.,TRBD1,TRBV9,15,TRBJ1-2,TGTGCCAGCAGCGCCGAGGACAGGTTACTTGGTGGCTACACCTTC,CASSAEDRLLGGYTF
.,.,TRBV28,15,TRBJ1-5,TGTGCCAGCAGTTTAAGGGGCTATAGCAATCAGCCCCAGCATTTT,CASSLRGYSNQPQHF
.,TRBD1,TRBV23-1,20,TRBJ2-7,TGCGCCAGCAGTCAATCCAACTACCCATCCAGGGACAGGGTGACCTACGAGCAGTACTTC,CASSQSNYPSRDRVTYEQYF
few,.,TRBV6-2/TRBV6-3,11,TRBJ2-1,TGTGCCAGCAGTTACTCCTATGAGCAGTTCTTC,CASSYSYEQFF
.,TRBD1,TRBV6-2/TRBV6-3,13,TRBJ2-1,TGTGCCAGCAGTTACTCTCCCGGGACAGGGGAGTTCTTC,CASSYSPGTGEFF
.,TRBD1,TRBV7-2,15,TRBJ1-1,TGTGCCAGCAGCTTAGAGCGACAGGGTGGGACTGAAGCTTTCTTT,CASSLERQGGTEAFF
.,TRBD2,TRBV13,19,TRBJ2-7,TGTGCCAGCAGCCTCGGGCTTGGGACTAGCAGTCCTGGGTCCTACGAGCAGTACTTC,CASSLGLGTSSPGSYEQYF
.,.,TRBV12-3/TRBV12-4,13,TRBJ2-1,TGTGCCAGCAGTTCGGGAGTCCCCAATGAGCAGTTCTTC,CASSSGVPNEQFF
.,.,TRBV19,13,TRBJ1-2,TGTGCCAGTAGTTGGGGAACTAACTATGGCTACACCTTC,CASSWGTNYGYTF
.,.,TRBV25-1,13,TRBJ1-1,TGTGCCAGCCGCCTGTCCAGGGACACTGAAGCTTTCTTT,CASRLSRDTEAFF
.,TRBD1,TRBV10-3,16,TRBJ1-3,TGTGCCATCAGTGAGCGCGGGCAGGGGGCCCGAAACACCATATATTTT,CAISERGQGARNTIYF
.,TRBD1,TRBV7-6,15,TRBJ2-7,TGTGCCAGCAGCGCGCTACAGGGGCCGTCCTACGAGCAGTACTTC,CASSALQGPSYEQYF
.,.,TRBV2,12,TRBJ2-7,TGTGCCAGCATGGGGGTCTCCTACGAGCAGTACTTC,CASMGVSYEQYF
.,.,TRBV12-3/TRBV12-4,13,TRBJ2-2,TGTGCCAGCAGTTTATGGCAGGCCGGGGAGCTGTTTTTT,CASSLWQAGELFF
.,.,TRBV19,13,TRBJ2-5,TGTGCCAGTAGTATTCTTTCGGAAGAGACCCAGTACTTC,CASSILSEETQYF
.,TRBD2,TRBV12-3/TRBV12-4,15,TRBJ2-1,TGTGCCAGCAGTTCCTCAGCGGGGATTTACAATGAGCAGTTCTTC,CASSSSAGIYNEQFF
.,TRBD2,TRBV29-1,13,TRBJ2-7,TGCAGCGTTTATGGGACTAGTGCCTACGAGCAGTACTTC,CSVYGTSAYEQYF
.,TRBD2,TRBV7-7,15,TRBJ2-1,TGTGCTAGCAGCCCCGGACTAGGGGTACCCAATGAGCAGTTCTTC,CASSPGLGVPNEQFF
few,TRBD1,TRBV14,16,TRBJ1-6,TGTGCCAGCAGCCCTCTGGACAGGGCCCAAGATTCACCCCTCCACTTT,CASSPLDRAQDSPLHF
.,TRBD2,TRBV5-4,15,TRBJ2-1,TGTGCCAGCAGCTTGGTTAGCGGGGATTACAATGAGCAGTTCTTC,CASSLVSGDYNEQFF
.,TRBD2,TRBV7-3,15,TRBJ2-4,TGTGCCAGCAGCTCCGACGGGACTAGTGGCGACATTCAGTACTTC,CASSSDGTSGDIQYF
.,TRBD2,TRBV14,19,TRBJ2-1,TGTGCCAGCAGCCAAGATCCGGGGACTACCCCATTTGTTCGCAATGAGCAGTTCTTC,CASSQDPGTTPFVRNEQFF
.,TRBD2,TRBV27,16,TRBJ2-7,TGTGCCAGCAGACAAGACGGGCTAGCGGGGGGCTACGAGCAGTACTTC,CASRQDGLAGGYEQYF
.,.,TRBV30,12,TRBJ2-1,TGTGCCTGGAGTCCCTCCTACAATGAGCAGTTCTTC,CAWSPSYNEQFF
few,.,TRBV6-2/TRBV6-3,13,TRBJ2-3,TGTGCCAGCAGTTCCAAGGGCCCAGATACGCAGTATTTT,CASSSKGPDTQYF
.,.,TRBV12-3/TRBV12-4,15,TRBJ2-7,TGTGCCAGCAGTTTTGGGTCAGGGCCCTCCTACGAGCAGTACTTC,CASSFGSGPSYEQYF
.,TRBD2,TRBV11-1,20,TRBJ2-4,TGTGCCAGCAGCTTAGTGAAGGGGCTAGCGGGGCCACGACGACAGGACATTCAGTACTTC,CASSLVKGLAGPRRQDIQYF
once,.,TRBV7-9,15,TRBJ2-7,TGTGCCAGCAGCTTAGGCCTGGGGGCCGGGAGCGAGCAGTACTTC,CASSLGLGAGSEQYF
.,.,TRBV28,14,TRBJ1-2,TGTGCCAGCAGTTTTGTGAGGGGCAGCGGTGGCTACACCTTC,CASSFVRGSGGYTF
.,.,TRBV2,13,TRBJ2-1,TGTGCCAGCAGTGAAGCCAGTGGGGATGAGCAGTTCTTC,CASSEASGDEQFF
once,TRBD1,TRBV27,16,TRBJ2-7,TGTGCCAGCAGTTTATCGGGACAGGGGCCTTCCTACGAGCAGTACTTC,CASSLSGQGPSYEQYF
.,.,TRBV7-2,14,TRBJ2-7,TGTGCCAGCAGCCGTTCGTGGCCATCCTACGAGCAGTACTTC,CASSRSWPSYEQYF